The 31 T cell receptor beta chains in this list originate from one sample, sequenced in a study of cytotoxic CD8 clonotypes in ibrutinib-treated CLL. Data came from immunoSEQ multiplex PCR; TCRdb stores just in-frame clones and leaves some out. The table has fewer than 100,000 clones, 70% to 90% seen once. Sequencing used PBMCs, obtained before ibrutinib treatment. Receptors were obtained from a human donor with chronic lymphocytic leukemia.

The gene calls are TRBV5-6 and TRBJ2-1; 8 bases match TRBD2. The CDR3 has 16 residues. In germline, CDR1 is SGHDT, CDR2 YYEEEE. V lost 4 bases to trimming and J lost 5 bases; unmatched junction nucleotides: 11. Written as DNA, the CDR3 is TGTGCCAGCAGCCGGCCAGCGGGAGTCTCAGACAATGAGCAGTTCTTC. Translated: CASSRPAGVSDNEQFF.

The V call is TRBV18, the J call TRBJ1-1, with D possibly being TRBD1 (5 bases). CDR3 length equals 14 residues. The germline CDR1 and CDR2 sequences are KGHSH and LQKENI. Between the trimmed V and J ends, which lost 3 bases and 3 bases, there was a span of 11 bases. CDR3 nucleotide sequence: TGTGCCAGCTCACCCGGCTGGGGGGACACTGAAGCTTTCTTT. Translation: CASSPGWGDTEAFF. Together with reference TRBV18 and TRBJ1-1, the CDR3 gives the full variable domain: NAGVMQNPRHLVRRRGQEARLRCSPMKGHSHVYWYRQLPEEGLKFMVYLQKENIIDESGMPKERFSAEFPKEGPSILRIQQVVRGDSAAYFCASSPGWGDTEAFFGQGTRLTVV.

CDR3 coding DNA: TGTGCCAGCAGCTTAGCGTCCCCCCTGGAGCAGTACTTC. Translation: CASSLASPLEQYF. The chain is built from TRBV7-2 and TRBJ2-7; D is uncertain. CDR1 is SGHTA and CDR2 is FQGNSA in the germline V gene. This CDR3 comprises 13 residues. The V and J ends lost 0 bases and 7 bases respectively, with 10 bases between them.

The chain joins TRBV25-1 to TRBJ1-2; D perhaps matches TRBD1 (6 bases). CDR1 and CDR2 from the germline V gene are MGHDK and SYGVNS. The CDR3 totals 15 residues. V gave up 3 bases and J gave up 7 bases, with 18 bases separating them. Written as DNA, the CDR3 is TGTGCCAGCAGTGATCCGGGGGGCCGTTCTTCTGGCTACACCTTC. Protein: CASSDPGGRSSGYTF.

The chain employs TRBV2 and TRBJ2-1; 7 bases are a match to TRBD2. V dropped 3 bases and J dropped 1; count of bases not matched to a gene: 6. Germline CDR1 reads SNHLY; CDR2 reads FYNNEI. The length of the CDR3 is 16 residues. CDR3 in amino acids: CASSDLAGDSYNEQFF. DNA of the CDR3: TGTGCCAGCAGTGATCTCGCGGGAGATTCCTACAATGAGCAGTTCTTC.

The chain recombines TRBV6-5 with TRBJ1-2; 12 nucleotides align to TRBD1. The CDR3 consists of 15 residues. V was pared by 4 bases and J by 7 bases, with 7 bases of the junction left unmatched. Germline CDR1 MNHEY, CDR2 SVGAGI. The CDR3 DNA reads TGTGCCAGCAGTTCCGCCGGGACAGGGGGCTTTGGCTACACCTTC. Encoded protein: CASSSAGTGGFGYTF.

The chain joins TRBV6-5 to TRBJ1-2; 8 bases are shared with TRBD1. V gave up 7 bases and J gave up 8 bases; unmatched junction bases: 6. CDR3 length: 12 amino acids. Germline CDR1 reads MNHEY; CDR2 reads SVGAGI. The CDR3 bases are TGTGCCAGCACCGCAGGGGGCGGAGGCTACACCTTC. Protein product: CASTAGGGGYTF.

V is TRBV29-1 and J is TRBJ2-7; D may be TRBD1 or TRBD2 (5 bases each). In germline, CDR1 is SQVTM, CDR2 ANQGSEA. The CDR3 runs 11 residues. V lost 2 bases and J 6 bases, leaving 8 bases between the germline ends. The CDR3 spells CSVERGREQYF. The CDR3 nucleotides are TGCAGCGTTGAAAGGGGACGCGAGCAGTACTTC.

V and J are TRBV5-6 and TRBJ2-5; D possibly matches TRBD1 or TRBD2 (5 bases each). The CDR3 is 12 amino acids. CDR1 is SGHDT and CDR2 is YYEEEE in the germline V gene. With 3 bases removed from V and 2 bases from J, the gap between germline ends came to 5 bases. CDR3 sequence (DNA): TGTGCCAGCAGCTGGGGGCAAGAGACCCAGTACTTC. Translated: CASSWGQETQYF.

The V call is TRBV15, the J call TRBJ2-3; 9 nucleotides agree with TRBD1. The CDR3 is made up of 15 amino acids. Germline trimming cut 4 bases from V and 4 bases from J; bases unmatched to any gene: 6. Per germline, CDR1 LNHNV and CDR2 YYDKDF (reference sequence). The CDR3: CATSNRDRAADTQYF. Written as DNA, the CDR3 is TGTGCCACCAGCAACCGGGACAGGGCCGCAGATACGCAGTATTTT.

The chain recombines TRBV29-1 with TRBJ1-3; 9 bases are shared with TRBD1. The V gene end was trimmed by 6 bases and the J gene end by 4 bases; junction bases not matched to a gene: 16. CDR1 is SQVTM, CDR2 ANQGSEA, per germline. This CDR3 has 17 amino acids. This CDR3 is CSVAAGQGNRAGNTIYF. In nucleotides, the CDR3 is TGCAGCGTGGCGGCGGGACAGGGAAATCGAGCCGGAAACACCATATATTTT.

V gene TRBV19 combines with J gene TRBJ2-7; TRBD1 might be the D (6 bases). Germline lookup yields CDR1 LNHDA and CDR2 SQIVND (reference sequence). Trimming removed 3 bases from V and 2 bases from J, with 11 bases in between. The CDR3 spans 14 residues. Here the CDR3 reads CASSINGDTYEQYF. CDR3 nucleotides: TGTGCCAGTAGTATTAACGGGGACACCTACGAGCAGTACTTC.

The chain has TRBV9 and TRBJ2-7; D gene ambiguous. The germline CDR1 and CDR2 sequences are SGDLS and YYNGEE. The V gene lost 4 bases and the J gene lost 5 bases, with 7 bases spanning the gap. This CDR3 has 11 amino acids. CDR3 bases: TGTGCCAGCAGCCCCGGAGACGAGCAGTACTTC. It encodes CASSPGDEQYF.

The chain carries TRBV27 and TRBJ2-2, with no clear D. CDR3 size: 15 residues. Trimming removed 4 bases at V and 2 bases at J, with 11 bases between. From germline, CDR1 is MNHEY and CDR2 SMNVEV (reference sequence). CDR3: CASSWGTDNTGELFF. CDR3 in DNA: TGTGCCAGCAGTTGGGGAACTGACAACACCGGGGAGCTGTTTTTT.

About this clone itself: Other DNA sequences within the sample encode an identical CDR3. J is TRBJ2-7 and V is TRBV27; D is unresolved. The CDR3 covers 13 residues. Trimming left V 3 bases short and J 2 bases short, with 8 bases between. Looked up from germline, CDR1 is MNHEY and CDR2 is SMNVEV (reference sequence). This CDR3 is CASSFGRAYEQYF. DNA of the CDR3: TGTGCCAGCAGTTTTGGCAGAGCCTACGAGCAGTACTTC.

The V and J genes are TRBV7-2 and TRBJ2-7; 9 bases fit TRBD2. The J segment lost 1 base and the V segment lost 2 bases, leaving 6 bases of the junction unmatched. The germline gives CDR1 SGHTA, CDR2 FQGNSA. The CDR3 is 16 residues long. The CDR3 bases are TGTGCCAGCAGCTTATATACTGCGGGGGGGTCCTACGAGCAGTACTTC. It is translated as CASSLYTAGGSYEQYF.

The rearrangement uses TRBV19 and TRBJ1-5, with D perhaps TRBD1 (6 bases). CDR3 length equals 17 residues. Trimming took off 9 bases at V and 0 bases at J, with 21 bases between the two ends. Germline CDR1 and CDR2: LNHDA and SQIVND (reference sequence). DNA for the CDR3: TGTGCCAGCAGCGGGGACAAGAACCTTTATAGCAATCAGCCCCAGCATTTT. Amino acid sequence: CASSGDKNLYSNQPQHF. The full variable domain, with the rest looked up from reference TRBV19 and TRBJ1-5, is DGGITQSPKYLFRKEGQNVTLSCEQNLNHDAMYWYRQDPGQGLRLIYYSQIVNDFQKGDIAEGYSVSREKKESFPLTVTSAQKNPTAFYLCASSGDKNLYSNQPQHFGDGTRLSIL.

J is TRBJ2-4 and V is TRBV27; 12 bases align to TRBD2. The CDR3 is 12 residues long. After removal of 5 bases from V and 11 bases from J, the junction contained 1 base not matched to a gene. CDR1 and CDR2 (germline): MNHEY, SMNVEV (reference sequence). CDR3 in amino acids: CASSLAGGFQYF. In nucleotides, the CDR3 is TGTGCCAGCAGTCTAGCGGGAGGGTTTCAGTACTTC.

This clone was counted between two and nine times. V and J are TRBV19 and TRBJ1-5, with 7 bases that match TRBD1. V lost 7 bases and J lost 4; bases outside the gene matches: 10. Germline CDR1 is LNHDA and CDR2 is SQIVND (reference sequence). This CDR3 spans 15 amino acids. CDR3 nucleotides: TGTGCCAGTACCTACGGACAGGAGCAGAATCAGCCCCAGCATTTT. Encoded protein: CASTYGQEQNQPQHF.

Worth noting for this clone: One end of the junction is discordant with germline, which a read error may explain. The chain links TRBV7-7 to TRBJ1-1; D gene unclear. Per germline, CDR1 SSHAT and CDR2 FNYEAQ (reference sequence). This CDR3 contains 15 residues. For the CDR3, the DNA is TGTGCTAGCAGCTTAGCGGAGGCTGAGGCCACTGAAGCTTTCTTT. Its protein product is CASSLAEAEATEAFF.

The chain is built from TRBV28 and TRBJ1-5, with D possibly matching TRBD1 (6 bases). The ends were cut back, 8 bases at V and 9 bases at J, with 20 bases in the middle. CDR1 is MDHEN, CDR2 SYDVKM, per germline. The CDR3 has 14 residues. The CDR3 region has the DNA TGTGCCAGCTCAATGGACACAGGGTCTCGGCCCCAGCATTTT. Protein sequence: CASSMDTGSRPQHF. The entire variable domain, with the rest obtained from reference TRBV28 and TRBJ1-5, is as follows: DVKVTQSSRYLVKRTGEKVFLECVQDMDHENMFWYRQDPGLGLRLIYFSYDVKMKEKGDIPEGYSVSREKKERFSLILESASTNQTSMYLCASSMDTGSRPQHFGDGTRLSIL.

The chain is built from TRBV7-3 and TRBJ1-1; D unresolved. The CDR3 totals 13 residues. In germline, CDR1 is SGHTA, CDR2 FQGTGA. V gave up 2 bases and J gave up 0 bases, with 4 bases separating them. CDR3 nucleotides: TGTGCCAGCAGCTTAGGGATGAACACTGAAGCTTTCTTT. It translates to CASSLGMNTEAFF.

This rearrangement joins TRBV20-1 to TRBJ2-7; weak D call: TRBD1 (6 bases). The germline CDR1 and CDR2 sequences are DFQATT and SNEGSKA (reference sequence). This CDR3 spans 11 amino acids. Trimming took 4 bases from V and 2 from J, leaving 6 bases between them. CDR3 amino acids: CSATGAYEQYF. In DNA, the CDR3 is TGCAGTGCTACAGGGGCCTACGAGCAGTACTTC.

The sample holds a few counts of this clone. The rearrangement joins TRBV7-8 to TRBJ2-2, with 9 bases matching TRBD2. Looked up from germline, CDR1 is SGHVS and CDR2 is FQNEAQ. The ends lost 5 bases at V and 0 bases at J; junction bases unmatched: 16. This CDR3 is 20 amino acids long. The CDR3 DNA is TGTGCCAGCAGCCTAAACTTCGGCGGGAGGGCCCGCGCGAACACCGGGGAGCTGTTTTTT. Translated, it gives CASSLNFGGRARANTGELFF.

The chain combines TRBV7-9 with TRBJ2-1, with 10 bases that match TRBD2. The CDR3 has 19 residues. Per germline, CDR1 SEHNR and CDR2 FQNEAQ (reference sequence). After removal of 0 bases from V and 0 bases from J, the junction contained 8 bases not matched to a gene. The CDR3 loop is CASSLAASGSSYSYNEQFF. CDR3 coding DNA: TGTGCCAGCAGCTTAGCAGCTAGCGGGAGTTCTTACTCCTACAATGAGCAGTTCTTC.

J is TRBJ2-7 and V is TRBV4-1; a weak D match, TRBD1 (6 bases). Trimming stripped 3 bases from V and 2 bases from J, with 17 bases between. The CDR3 loop spans 16 amino acids. The germline V gene encodes CDR1 MGHRA and CDR2 YSYEKL. The CDR3 nucleotides read TGCGCCAGCAGCCAGGGCACAGGGCACGCCACCTACGAGCAGTACTTC. Translation gives CASSQGTGHATYEQYF.

This sequence joins TRBV7-8 and TRBJ2-3; possibly TRBD1 for D (6 bases). The CDR3 runs to 15 residues. The V and J ends lost 3 bases and 3 bases respectively, with 13 bases between them. Germline loops: CDR1 SGHVS, CDR2 FQNEAQ. CDR3 amino acids: CASSLRPGETDTQYF. The CDR3 coding sequence is TGTGCCAGCAGCTTGCGCCCAGGGGAGACAGATACGCAGTATTTT.

DNA for the CDR3: TGTGCCAGCAGCTCCCCCCGACAGGGGGTACAAGAGACCCAGTACTTC. Amino acid sequence: CASSSPRQGVQETQYF. The rearrangement links TRBV5-4 to TRBJ2-5, with 9 positions matching TRBD1. Germline values: CDR1 SGHNT, CDR2 YYREEE (reference sequence). V shed 3 bases and J 2 bases; nucleotides not matched to a gene: 8. The CDR3 extends over 16 amino acids.

Only one count was recorded for this clone. This chain links TRBV20-1 with TRBJ2-7, with TRBD2 as a possible D gene (6 bases). The CDR3 has 11 residues. Trimming stripped 6 bases from V and 2 bases from J, with 8 bases between. The germline CDR1 and CDR2 sequences are DFQATT and SNEGSKA (reference sequence). The CDR3, as DNA: TGCAGTGCGCGGACTACCTACGAGCAGTACTTC. It specifies CSARTTYEQYF.

The J gene is TRBJ2-5, the V gene TRBV2, with 10 bases identical to TRBD2. The CDR3 extends over 16 amino acids. Germline lookup yields CDR1 SNHLY and CDR2 FYNNEI. Trimming removed 3 bases from V and 5 bases from J; junction bases left unmatched: 9. The CDR3 region is CASSDPLAGVGETQYF. The CDR3, as DNA: TGTGCCAGCAGTGACCCGCTAGCGGGAGTTGGGGAGACCCAGTACTTC.

The chain uses TRBV18 and TRBJ2-7; D is undetermined. Trimming left V 6 bases short and J 0 bases short, with 3 bases between. This CDR3 has 11 amino acids. The V gene's germline CDR1 is KGHSH and CDR2 LQKENI. The CDR3 region has the DNA TGTGCCAGCTCCAGCTCCTACGAGCAGTACTTC. Translated: CASSSSYEQYF.